These 21 T cell receptor beta chains came from one sample sequenced in a study of T cells in women clearing cervical HPV infection. The method was immunoSEQ multiplex PCR; TCRdb's version includes in-frame clones alone and lacks a portion of them. This sample's table has tens of thousands of clones. Sequencing used blood buffy coat. The source of these receptors is a woman between 18 and 69 years old with a cervical HPV16 infection that either progressed to CIN3+ or cleared (not recorded which).

Comments on this clone: The read finishes 3 residues shy of the CDR3 end, and the germline J gene is used to complete it. The chain uses TRBV11-2 and TRBJ2-1; D call uncertain. CDR3 length: 14 amino acids. Trimming left V 5 bases short and J 4 bases short, with 12 bases between. Germline-derived CDR1 and CDR2 are SGHAT and FQNNGV. The CDR3: CASSSPRVYNEQFF. The covered CDR3 bases are TGTGCCAGCAGCAGCCCCCGAGTTTACAATGAG. The variable domain in full, with the rest retrieved from reference TRBV11-2 and TRBJ2-1, is EAGVAQSPRYKIIEKRQSVAFWCNPISGHATLYWYQQILGQGPKLLIQFQNNGVVDDSQLPKDRFSAERLKGVDSTLKIQPAKLEDSAVYLCASSSPRVYNEQFFGPGTRLTVL.

Remarks on this clone: The read ends 3 residues before the CDR3 terminus; that terminus is restored from the germline J gene. The V and J genes are TRBV10-3 and TRBJ2-3, with TRBD1 identical over 9 bases. The V gene end was trimmed by 0 bases and the J gene end by 8 bases; junction bases not matched to a gene: 9. This CDR3 spans 16 amino acids. Germline V CDR1 and CDR2: ENHRY, SYGVKD. CDR3 bases read: TGTGCCATCAGTGAGTCGGGGGGACAGGGAGGAGGTACG. Its translation: CAISESGGQGGGT. The whole CDR3 reads CAISESGGQGGGTQYF.

Comment on this clone: The CDR3 extends 3 residues past the end of the read, so its final part is completed from the germline J gene. This rearrangement joins TRBV6-2 or TRBV6-3 to TRBJ1-6; TRBD1 is a possible D gene (5 bases). The CDR3 has 15 amino acids. The V gene lost 0 bases and the J gene lost 8 bases, with 11 bases spanning the gap. Germline values: CDR1 MNHEY, CDR2 SVGEGT. The CDR3 bases that were read are TGTGCCAGCAGTTACTCGAGGGGTAACGATTCACCC. Translation gives CASSYSRGNDSP. The full CDR3 sequence reads CASSYSRGNDSPLHF.

As regards this clone: The CDR3 extends 3 residues past the end of the read, so its final part is completed from the germline J gene. The V call is TRBV20-1, the J call TRBJ2-7; D is possibly TRBD1 (6 bases). The CDR3 totals 13 residues. From germline, CDR1 is DFQATT and CDR2 SNEGSKA (reference sequence). V dropped 5 bases and J dropped 6 bases, with 17 bases sitting between them. CDR3 region: CSAGGGVIREQYF. CDR3 DNA (partial): TGCAGTGCTGGTGGGGGCGTAATTCGCGAG.

A word on this clone: The read ends 3 residues before the CDR3 terminus; that terminus is restored from the germline J gene. The V and J genes are TRBV18 and TRBJ2-7; D may be TRBD2 (6 bases). With 3 bases removed from V and 6 bases from J, the gap between germline ends came to 12 bases. The CDR3 contains 13 residues. CDR1 and CDR2 from the germline V gene are KGHSH and LQKENI. CDR3 residues: CASSPGRDGEQYF. CDR3 DNA, as far as it was read: TGTGCCAGCTCACCTGGGCGGGATGGCGAG.

Concerning this clone itself: The DNA ends 3 residues before the CDR3 does, and the rest of the CDR3 is filled in from the germline J gene. The gene calls are TRBV18 and TRBJ2-3; 9 bases match TRBD2. In germline, CDR1 is KGHSH, CDR2 LQKENI. V was clipped by 2 bases and J by 0 bases; unmatched bases: 3. This CDR3 is 16 amino acids long. CDR3 DNA (partial): TGTGCCAGCTCACCAATGCTAGCGGGGAGCACAGATACG. This codes for CASSPMLAGSTDT. The CDR3 in full is CASSPMLAGSTDTQYF.

Concerning this clone: The CDR3 extends 3 residues past the end of the read, so its final part is completed from the germline J gene. The rearrangement uses TRBV2 and TRBJ1-4; 7 bases fit TRBD1. The CDR3 is made up of 14 amino acids. Germline values: CDR1 SNHLY, CDR2 FYNNEI. The CDR3 DNA, read in part, is TGTGCCAGCAGCGACAGGGCGGACCTGAAAACA. Its protein is CASSDRADLKT. The complete CDR3 sequence is CASSDRADLKTLFF.

Turning to this clone: The CDR3 end falls 3 residues outside the read, so it is completed with the germline J gene. V gene TRBV7-9 combines with J gene TRBJ2-1, with TRBD2 matching over 9 bases. The CDR3 length is 14 residues. The ends lost 1 base at V and 7 bases at J; junction bases unmatched: 2. Looked up from germline, CDR1 is SEHNR and CDR2 is FQNEAQ (reference sequence). The CDR3: CASSLGLAGNEQFF. The DNA read from the CDR3 is TGTGCCAGCAGCTTAGGCCTAGCGGGGAATGAG.

Concerning this clone itself: The sequence runs out 3 residues before the end of the CDR3; the remainder is reconstructed from the germline J gene. The chain is built from TRBV2 and TRBJ1-5; D unclear. Germline lookup yields CDR1 SNHLY and CDR2 FYNNEI. Deletions cut 4 bases from V and 0 bases from J, with 7 bases between. This CDR3 contains 14 residues. The chain's CDR3 is CASSGDYSNQPQHF. The CDR3 DNA, read in part, is TGTGCCAGCAGTGGTGACTATAGCAATCAGCCC.

CDR3: CASSQRPGTTPLHF. Partial CDR3 DNA: TGTGCCAGCAGCCAACGCCCTGGGACTACGCCC. The genes are TRBV14 and TRBJ1-6; TRBD1 is a possible D gene (5 bases). With the read ending 3 residues before the CDR3 end, the germline J gene is used to fill in that end. Germline CDR1 and CDR2: SGHDN and FVKESK. This CDR3 region has 14 residues.

Regarding this clone: The read comes to an end 3 residues before the CDR3 does, leaving the germline J gene to fill in the end. Other DNA sequences in the sample encode the same CDR3. The chain combines TRBV18 with TRBJ2-1; D unclear. This CDR3 contains 15 residues. V lost 6 bases, J lost 2 bases, and 14 bases lay in between. Looked up from germline, CDR1 is KGHSH and CDR2 is LQKENI. Incomplete CDR3 DNA: TGTGCCAGCTCCCCATTGGGCATTACCTACAATGAG. Protein sequence: CASSPLGITYNE. The full CDR3 sequence reads CASSPLGITYNEQFF.

Comments on this clone: Read data end 3 residues before the CDR3 end; the end is taken from the germline J gene. This rearrangement joins TRBV30 to TRBJ2-4; 11 nucleotides line up with TRBD1. CDR1 and CDR2 (germline): GTSNPN, SVGIG (reference sequence). CDR3 length: 15 amino acids. CDR3 DNA, as far as it was read: TGTGCCTGGAGTCTCAGGACAGGGGGCAATCAGCCT. As protein: CAWSLRTGGNQP. The complete CDR3 reads CAWSLRTGGNQPQYF.

Notes on this clone: With the read ending 3 residues before the CDR3 end, the germline J gene is used to fill in that end. The chain combines TRBV6-1 with TRBJ2-7; D unresolved. Germline V CDR1 and CDR2: MNHNS, SASEGT. This CDR3 has 14 residues. With 4 bases removed from V and 2 bases from J, the gap between germline ends came to 12 bases. The CDR3: CASSVRSGPYEQYF. The part of the CDR3 DNA that was read is TGTGCCAGCAGTGTCAGGTCTGGGCCCTACGAG.

On this clone: Coverage ceases 3 residues before the CDR3 finishes, and the germline J gene fills in the end. The V call is TRBV2, the J call TRBJ2-5; D may be TRBD1 (7 bases). The V gene lost 8 bases and the J gene lost 3 bases, with 13 bases spanning the gap. The CDR3 has 13 amino acids. Germline V lookup: CDR1 SNHLY, CDR2 FYNNEI. The CDR3 bases that were read are TGTGCCAGCGGGGGGACAGTTAAAGAGACC. It is translated as CASGGTVKET. The entire CDR3 protein is CASGGTVKETQYF. Complete variable domain (other parts from reference TRBV2 and TRBJ2-5): EPEVTQTPSHQVTQMGQEVILRCVPISNHLYFYWYRQILGQKVEFLVSFYNNEISEKSEIFDDQFSVERPDGSNFTLKIRSTKLEDSAMYFCASGGTVKETQYFGPGTRLLVL.

Concerning this clone itself: The sequenced fragment ends 3 residues before the CDR3 boundary, so the rest is inferred from the germline J gene. V is TRBV10-3 and J is TRBJ2-7; TRBD1 agrees at 7 bases. The CDR3 totals 15 residues. The V gene end was trimmed by 3 bases and the J gene end by 3 bases; junction bases not matched to a gene: 8. Germline V gene data show CDR1 as ENHRY and CDR2 as SYGVKD. This CDR3 is CAISDRDRSYYEQYF. CDR3 DNA (partial): TGTGCCATCAGTGACAGGGACAGATCTTACTACGAG.

As regards this clone: The read ends 3 residues shy of where the CDR3 ends; the end is completed using the germline J gene. The V gene is TRBV3-1 (or the pseudogene TRBV3-2), the J gene TRBJ2-3; tentative D call: TRBD2 (5 bases). The CDR3 is made up of 14 amino acids. Germline CDR1 LGHDT, CDR2 YNNKEL (reference sequence). Trimming left V 1 base short and J 5 bases short, with 10 bases between. CDR3 amino acids: CASSQGDRGDTQYF. The CDR3 bases that were read are TGTGCCAGCAGCCAAGGAGACCGGGGAGATACG.

Notes on this clone: Sequencing ends 3 residues short of the CDR3 end; the germline J gene provides the rest. The V gene is TRBV20-1, the J gene TRBJ1-1; D might be TRBD1 (6 bases). Germline V lookup: CDR1 DFQATT, CDR2 SNEGSKA (reference sequence). The CDR3 spans 13 residues. V lost 5 bases and J 2 bases, leaving 12 bases between the germline ends. This CDR3 reads CSASGQPNTEAFF. The CDR3 bases that were read are TGCAGTGCTTCTGGACAGCCAAACACTGAA.

Turning to this clone: The observed sequence ends 3 residues before the CDR3 terminus, with the missing tail filled in from the germline J gene. The gene calls are TRBV19 and TRBJ1-6, with D possibly being TRBD1 (5 bases). The CDR3 is 13 amino acids. Germline-derived CDR1 and CDR2 are LNHDA and SQIVND (reference sequence). V dropped 6 bases and J dropped 9 bases, with 12 bases sitting between them. The covered CDR3 bases are TGTGCCAGTAGCAATTCAGGGAGTTCACCC. This codes for CASSNSGSSP. In full, the CDR3 is CASSNSGSSPLHF.

This clone is called medium-sized based on its frequency. With the read ending 3 residues before the CDR3 end, the germline J gene is used to fill in that end. V and J are TRBV20-1 and TRBJ1-2; 9 bases are shared with TRBD1. Germline V gene sequence: CDR1 DFQATT, CDR2 SNEGSKA (reference sequence). This CDR3 has 15 amino acids. V shed 1 base, J shed 2 bases, and the junction held 5 bases outside the gene matches. CDR3 in amino acids: CSARATGGANYGYTF. The DNA read from the CDR3 is TGCAGTGCTAGAGCTACAGGGGGCGCGAACTATGGC.

Remarks on this clone: With the read ending 3 residues before the CDR3 end, the germline J gene is used to fill in that end. V is TRBV5-1 and J is TRBJ2-7; D is perhaps TRBD2 (6 bases). Trimming stripped 3 bases from V and 0 bases from J, with 10 bases between. The germline V gene has CDR1 SGHRS and CDR2 YFSETQ. The CDR3 consists of 14 residues. The CDR3 DNA, read in part, is TGCGCCAGCAGCTATGGGGGGAGCTCCTACGAG. Translated: CASSYGGSSYE. The entire CDR3 sequence reads CASSYGGSSYEQYF.

Note on this clone: The DNA ends 3 residues before the CDR3 does, and the rest of the CDR3 is filled in from the germline J gene. This sequence joins TRBV19 and TRBJ1-5, with TRBD1 matching over 9 bases. V was pared by 6 bases and J by 6 bases, with 6 bases of the junction left unmatched. From germline, CDR1 is LNHDA and CDR2 SQIVND (reference sequence). This CDR3 spans 14 amino acids. The CDR3 DNA, read in part, is TGTGCCAGTAGATCACAGGGGGCAGGTCAGCCC. Translating gives CASRSQGAGQP. The whole CDR3 reads CASRSQGAGQPQHF.